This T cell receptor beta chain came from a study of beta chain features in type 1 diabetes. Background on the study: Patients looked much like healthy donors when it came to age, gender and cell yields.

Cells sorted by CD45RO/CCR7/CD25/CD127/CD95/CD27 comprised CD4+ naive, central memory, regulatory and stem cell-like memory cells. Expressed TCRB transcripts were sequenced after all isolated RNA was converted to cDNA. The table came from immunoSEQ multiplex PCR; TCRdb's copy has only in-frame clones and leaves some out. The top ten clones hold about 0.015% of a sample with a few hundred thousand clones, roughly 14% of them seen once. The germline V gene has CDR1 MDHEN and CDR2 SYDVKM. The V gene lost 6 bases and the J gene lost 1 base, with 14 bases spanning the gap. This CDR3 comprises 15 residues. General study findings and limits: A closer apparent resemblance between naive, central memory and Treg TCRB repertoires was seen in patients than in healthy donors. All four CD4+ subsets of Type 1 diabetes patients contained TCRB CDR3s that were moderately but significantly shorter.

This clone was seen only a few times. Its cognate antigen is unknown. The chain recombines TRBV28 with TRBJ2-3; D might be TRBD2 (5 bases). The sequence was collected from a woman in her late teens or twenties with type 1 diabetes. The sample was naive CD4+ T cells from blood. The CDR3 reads CASSRESLGTDTQYF. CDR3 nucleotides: TGTGCCAGCAGCCGGGAATCCTTGGGCACAGATACGCAGTATTTT.